The source of this T cell receptor beta chain is a study of cytomegalovirus exposure and HLA in healthy donors. Study-level background: Genotyping of some 400 donors showed that 65% to 90% belonged to the Caucasian-associated ancestry cluster.

With 60 Vbeta and 13 Jbeta primers, the PCR was carried out. Produced via immunoSEQ multiplex PCR; TCRdb's table is partial and in-frame only. The table records 200,000 or so clones, around 80% of them present only once. This CDR3 comprises 13 residues. V was trimmed by 6 bases and J by 8 bases, leaving 14 bases between them. The germline V gene has CDR1 SGHTA and CDR2 FQGTGA. Input material: PBMCs. This TCR was recovered from a woman between 18 and 29 years old in good health and CMV-seropositive. V gene TRBV7-3 combines with J gene TRBJ2-1; D perhaps matches TRBD2 (6 bases). The CDR3 region has the DNA TGTGCCAGCAGTCCTAGGAGGGCGGATGAGCAGTTCTTC. Protein product: CASSPRRADEQFF. Full variable domain (missing parts from reference TRBV7-3 and TRBJ2-1): GAGVSQTPSNKVTEKGKYVELRCDPISGHTALYWYRQSLGQGPEFLIYFQGTGAADDSGLPNDRFFAVRPEGSVSTLKIQRTERGDSAVYLCASSPRRADEQFFGPGTRLTVL.